One and the same sample provided the 13 T cell receptor beta chains below, sequenced in a study of read filtering for tumor transcriptome and immune sequencing. The library was built from about 370 ng RNA with molecular barcoded adaptors for alpha/delta and beta/gamma chains. TCRdb redid the calling of the reads with MiXCR, one entry per CDR3 protein. The table has tens of thousands of distinct CDR3 sequences, 12% seen once; the top ten hold approximately 14%. The sample taken for sequencing was a population of CD138-negative cells sorted from bone marrow. The receptors were sampled from a donor over 35 with multiple myeloma.

A remark on this clonotype: This sequence may be a read error, since a much larger clone differs from it by one base. The conserved closing phenylalanine or tryptophan is absent in this CDR3, likely reflecting a read error. V gene TRBV6-2 or TRBV6-3 combines with J gene TRBJ2-7; 11 nucleotides align to TRBD2. This CDR3 has 16 residues. After removal of 5 bases from V and 5 bases from J, the junction contained 11 bases not matched to a gene. CDR1 and CDR2 (germline): MNHEY, SVGEGT. CDR3: CASSRNPSGRIHEQYL. The CDR3 DNA is TGTGCCAGCAGTAGGAATCCTAGCGGGAGGATCCACGAGCAGTACCTC.

This clonotype has a count of ten or more. This sequence joins TRBV20-1 and TRBJ1-5; D ambiguous. The CDR3 covers 12 residues. Trimming removed 6 bases from V and 6 bases from J, with 12 bases in between. CDR1 is DFQATT, CDR2 SNEGSKA, per germline (reference sequence). CDR3 amino acids: CSAREGLQPQHF. Written as DNA, the CDR3 is TGCAGTGCCCGGGAGGGTCTTCAGCCCCAGCATTTT.

Many counts were recorded for this clonotype. At one boundary the junction diverges from the germline segment, which might be a read error. J is TRBJ1-1 and V is TRBV27; 9 positions agree with TRBD1. Germline V gene data show CDR1 as MNHEY and CDR2 as SMNVEV (reference sequence). The CDR3 runs 17 residues. CDR3 sequence (DNA): TGTGCCAGCAGGCCCCCACAGGGGGCCTCCCTGAACGCTGAAGCTTTCTTT. Amino acids: CASRPPQGASLNAEAFF.

Points on this clonotype: This may come from a read error, since a much larger clone is one base off. The CDR3 ends on some other residue instead of the conserved phenylalanine or tryptophan, so this is likely a read error. This chain uses TRBV20-1 with TRBJ2-1, with 7 positions matching TRBD2. The CDR3 is 13 residues long. Germline values: CDR1 DFQATT, CDR2 SNEGSKA (reference sequence). With 6 bases clipped from V and 2 bases from J, the junction kept 4 bases outside the gene matches. The CDR3 DNA follows: TGCAGTGCCGCTACTAGCGCCTACAATGAGCAGTTCCTC. Amino acid sequence: CSAATSAYNEQFL.

There are a few counts of this clonotype. With a much larger clone just one base away, this may be a read error. V usage is TRBV27 and J usage is TRBJ2-1; 10 nucleotides agree with TRBD1. The CDR3 consists of 16 residues. The V gene's germline CDR1 is MNHEY and CDR2 SMNVEV (reference sequence). The CDR3 nucleotides read TGTGCCAGCAGTTTATCGGGACAGGGGTTCAACAATGGGCAGTTCTTC. This codes for CASSLSGQGFNNGQFF.

This clonotype was seen a handful of times. The gene calls are TRBV4-1 and TRBJ2-5; D is ambiguous. The CDR3 totals 13 residues. The V end lost 0 bases, the J end lost 5 bases, and 7 bases lay between the germline ends. Per the germline V gene, CDR1 is MGHRA and CDR2 is YSYEKL. For the CDR3, the DNA is TGCGCCAGCAGCCAAGATCCTCACGAGACCCAGTACTTC. Its protein product is CASSQDPHETQYF.

This clonotype has ten or more counts. The V call is TRBV7-9, the J call TRBJ2-5; the D gene could be TRBD1 or TRBD2 (5 bases each). The CDR3 extends over 15 amino acids. V lost 4 bases to trimming and J lost 7 bases, with 19 bases between them. Germline CDR1 reads SEHNR; CDR2 reads FQNEAQ (reference sequence). CDR3 protein: CASSSSGTAAGTQYF. The CDR3 DNA sequence: TGTGCCAGCAGCTCCTCCGGGACGGCGGCGGGGACCCAGTACTTC.

As to this clonotype: With a much larger clone just one base away, this may be a read error. The rearrangement links TRBV7-9 to TRBJ2-2; D remains unclear. This CDR3 contains 11 residues. In germline, CDR1 is SEHNR, CDR2 FQNEAQ (reference sequence). With 5 bases removed from V and 6 bases from J, the gap between germline ends came to 4 bases. The CDR3 reads CASSNAGELFF. CDR3 bases: TGTGCCAGCAGCAACGCCGGGGAGCTGTTTTTT.

This clonotype was observed at least ten times. The chain links TRBV4-1 to TRBJ2-7, with TRBD1 matching 7 bases. V trimming: 4 bases; J trimming: 3 bases; junction bases outside the gene matches: 12. Germline V gene data show CDR1 as MGHRA and CDR2 as YSYEKL. The CDR3 covers 16 residues. For the CDR3, the DNA is TGCGCCAGCAGCCCTGACCGGGACAGTTCATACTACGAGCAGTACTTC. Its translation is CASSPDRDSSYYEQYF.

This clonotype was observed once. At one of its ends the junction is not consistent with the germline gene, which may arise from a read error. The chain couples TRBV30 to TRBJ1-1; D possibly corresponds to TRBD1 (5 bases). CDR1 and CDR2 from the germline V gene are GTSNPN and SVGIG (reference sequence). CDR3 length: 11 amino acids. The CDR3 sequence: CAWIRGTEDFF. In nucleotides, the CDR3 is TGTGCCTGGATAAGGGGAACTGAAGATTTCTTT.

This clonotype was seen many times. V gene TRBV29-1 combines with J gene TRBJ1-2; the D gene is possibly TRBD1 (6 bases). Germline CDR1 is SQVTM and CDR2 is ANQGSEA. The CDR3 totals 12 residues. V dropped 8 bases and J dropped 4 bases, with 14 bases sitting between them. CDR3 sequence (DNA): TGCAGCACCGATACAGGGTCCTATGGCTACACCTTC. This codes for CSTDTGSYGYTF.

About this clonotype itself: With a much larger clone just one base away, this may be a read error. The chain employs TRBV29-1 and TRBJ2-1; 7 bases align to TRBD2. CDR3 length: 11 residues. Germline V gene sequence: CDR1 SQVTM, CDR2 ANQGSEA. The CDR3: CSVGDYNGQFF. CDR3 bases: TGCAGCGTTGGGGACTACAATGGGCAGTTCTTC.

At least ten counts were recorded for this clonotype. The rearrangement uses TRBV3-1 and TRBJ2-1; perhaps TRBD2 as D (6 bases). The CDR3 totals 14 residues. Germline V gives CDR1 LGHDT, CDR2 YNNKEL (reference sequence). The V end lost 1 base, the J end lost 5 bases, and 9 bases lay between the germline ends. CDR3 sequence reads: CASSQAGVHNEQFF. The CDR3 region has the DNA TGTGCCAGCAGCCAAGCGGGAGTCCACAATGAGCAGTTCTTC.